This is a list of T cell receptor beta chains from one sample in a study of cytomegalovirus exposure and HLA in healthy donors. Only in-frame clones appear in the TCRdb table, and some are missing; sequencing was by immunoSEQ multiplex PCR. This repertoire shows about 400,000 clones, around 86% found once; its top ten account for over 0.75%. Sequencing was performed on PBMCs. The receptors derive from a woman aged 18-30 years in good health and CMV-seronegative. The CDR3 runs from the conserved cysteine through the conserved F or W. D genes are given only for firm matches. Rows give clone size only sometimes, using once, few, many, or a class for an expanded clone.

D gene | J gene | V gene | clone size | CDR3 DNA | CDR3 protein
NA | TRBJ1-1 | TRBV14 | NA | TGTGCCAGCAGCCAAGATGGGAGAGGGCGCACTGAAGCTTTCTTT | CASSQDGRGRTEAFF
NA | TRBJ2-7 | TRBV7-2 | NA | TGTGCCAGCAGCTTAGACTGGGCCTCCTACGAGCAGTACTTC | CASSLDWASYEQYF
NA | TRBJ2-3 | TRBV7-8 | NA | TGTGCCAGCAGCTTAGCAGGGGCAGATACGCAGTATTTT | CASSLAGADTQYF
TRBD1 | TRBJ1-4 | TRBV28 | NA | TGTGCCAGCAGTACACAAGACAGGGGAATAACTAATGAAAAACTGTTTTTT | CASSTQDRGITNEKLFF
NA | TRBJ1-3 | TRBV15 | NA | TGTGCCACCCGGGACAATAGAAACACCATATATTTT | CATRDNRNTIYF
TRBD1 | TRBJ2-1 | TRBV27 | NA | TGTGCCAGCAACCACCGGGACAGGGTATTTGGTGAGCAGTTCTTC | CASNHRDRVFGEQFF
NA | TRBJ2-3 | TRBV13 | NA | TGTGCCAGCGATGCCACGGGCACAGATACGCAGTATTTT | CASDATGTDTQYF
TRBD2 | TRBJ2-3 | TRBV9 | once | TGTGCCAGCAGCGTTGCTAGCGGGAGCCCAGATACGCAGTATTTT | CASSVASGSPDTQYF
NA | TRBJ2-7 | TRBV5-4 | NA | TGTGCCAGCAGCCACAGGGTTCGGGACGAGCAGTACTTC | CASSHRVRDEQYF
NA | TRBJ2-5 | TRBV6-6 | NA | TGTGCCAGCAGTTACGGCCAGCAAGAGACCCAGTACTTC | CASSYGQQETQYF
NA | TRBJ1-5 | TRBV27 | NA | TGTGCCAGCAGCTACGCTTTCAGGGGAAGTCACCAGCCCCAGCATTTT | CASSYAFRGSHQPQHF
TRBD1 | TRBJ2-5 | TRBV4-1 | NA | TGCGCCAGCAGCCAAGGACAGGGGCCGACAGAGACCCAGTACTTC | CASSQGQGPTETQYF
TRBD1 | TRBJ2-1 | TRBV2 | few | TGTGCCAGCATGGGGACAGGGAGCTACAATGAGCAGTTCTTC | CASMGTGSYNEQFF
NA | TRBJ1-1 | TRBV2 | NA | TGTGCCAGCAGTGATGAGGCCGTAAGTCTGAACACTGAAGCTTTCTTT | CASSDEAVSLNTEAFF
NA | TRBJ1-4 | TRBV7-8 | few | TGTGCCAGCAGCCTTGATCGGGAAAAACTGTTTTTT | CASSLDREKLFF
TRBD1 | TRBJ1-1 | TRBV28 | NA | TGTGCCAGCAGCATCAACAGGGGGCACACTGAAGCTTTCTTT | CASSINRGHTEAFF
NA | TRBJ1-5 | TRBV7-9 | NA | TGTGCCAGCAGCTTATATGATCAGCCCCAGCATTTT | CASSLYDQPQHF
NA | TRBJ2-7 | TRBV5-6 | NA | TGTGCCAGCAGCTTTAAAGGACAGCCTTTTTACGAGCAGTACTTC | CASSFKGQPFYEQYF
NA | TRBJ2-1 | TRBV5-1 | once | TGCGCCAGCAGCGAGGGGGTACGCGAGCAGTTCTTC | CASSEGVREQFF
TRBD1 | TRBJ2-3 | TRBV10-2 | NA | TGCGCCAGCAGTGAATTGAACAGGGGAACAGATACGCAGTATTTT | CASSELNRGTDTQYF
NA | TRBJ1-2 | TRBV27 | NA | TGTGCCAGCAGTTCCGTACCGGGAGGTGGCATTAACTATGGCTACACCTTC | CASSSVPGGGINYGYTF
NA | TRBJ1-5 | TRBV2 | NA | TGTGCCAGCAGTGGACAGGCGGTCAATCAGCCCCAGCATTTT | CASSGQAVNQPQHF
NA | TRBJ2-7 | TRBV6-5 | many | TGTGCCAGCAGTTACAATTCAGGGGGGGAGCAGTACTTC | CASSYNSGGEQYF
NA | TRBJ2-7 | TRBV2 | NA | TGTGCCAGCAGTGCGTACAACGAGCAGTACTTC | CASSAYNEQYF
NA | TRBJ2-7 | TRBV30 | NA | TGTGCCTGGAGTGTACTGGGAGGGGGGGCGGTGCAGTACTTC | CAWSVLGGGAVQYF
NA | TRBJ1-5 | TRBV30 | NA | TGTGCCTGGAACAACCGGGGGAGCAATCAGCCCCAGCATTTT | CAWNNRGSNQPQHF
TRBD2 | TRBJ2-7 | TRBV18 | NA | TGTGCCAGCTCACGGACTAGCCAAACCTACGAGCAGTACTTC | CASSRTSQTYEQYF
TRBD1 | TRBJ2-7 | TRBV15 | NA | TGTGCCACCAGCAGAGAGGGACAGGGCCACGAGCAGTACTTC | CATSREGQGHEQYF
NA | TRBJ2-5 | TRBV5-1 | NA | TGCGCCAGCAGACTAACGCGCCGTACCCAAGAGACCCAGTACTTC | CASRLTRRTQETQYF
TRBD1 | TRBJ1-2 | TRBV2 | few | TGTGCCAGCACGGGACAGAACTATGGCTACACCTTC | CASTGQNYGYTF
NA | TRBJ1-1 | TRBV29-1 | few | TGCAGCGCTGGAGAGCCTTTAGAGGCTGAAGCTTTCTTT | CSAGEPLEAEAFF
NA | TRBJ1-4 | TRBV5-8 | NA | TGTGCCAGCAGCTTGGGGGGAGCACCTCAATTGGAAAAACTGTTTTTT | CASSLGGAPQLEKLFF
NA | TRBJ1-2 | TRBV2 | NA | TGTGCCAGCAGTGACCGGAGCCTAGGCTACACCTTC | CASSDRSLGYTF
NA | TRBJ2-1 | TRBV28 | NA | TGTGCCAGCAGCCTATGGGGCGGTGAGCAGTTCTTC | CASSLWGGEQFF
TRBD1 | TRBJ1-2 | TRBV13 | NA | TGTGCCAGCAGCCTAACCAGACAGGGGGCTGCGCGCGGCTACACCTTC | CASSLTRQGAARGYTF
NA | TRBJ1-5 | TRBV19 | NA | TGTGCCAGTACCCAGTTTCATAGCAATCAGCCCCAGCATTTT | CASTQFHSNQPQHF
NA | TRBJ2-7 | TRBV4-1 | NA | TGCGCCAGCAGCCAAGATGTGGGGGCCGGCGAGCAGTACTTC | CASSQDVGAGEQYF
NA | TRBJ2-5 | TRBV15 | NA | TGTGCCACCAGTAAACTAGCCAGGGAGACCCAGTACTTC | CATSKLARETQYF
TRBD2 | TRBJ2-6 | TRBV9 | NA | TGTGCCAGCAGCGTAGGACTAGCGGGGTTCTCTGGGGCCAACGTCCTGACTTTC | CASSVGLAGFSGANVLTF
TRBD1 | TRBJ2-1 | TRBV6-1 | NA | TGTGCCAGCAGTCAACAGGGGCCCTCCTACAATGAGCAGTTCTTC | CASSQQGPSYNEQFF
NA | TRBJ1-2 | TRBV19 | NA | TGTGCCAGTAGTATAGCCAAATACGTCAGGGTAGAAGGCTACACCTTC | CASSIAKYVRVEGYTF
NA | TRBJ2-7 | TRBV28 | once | TGTGCCAGCAGTCCCGAGAGAGAGCTTTCCTTCTACGAGCAGTACTTC | CASSPERELSFYEQYF
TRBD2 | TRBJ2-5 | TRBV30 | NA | TGTGCCTGGAGGGGGCTAGCGGGAGGGCCTGGGGAGACCCAGTACTTC | CAWRGLAGGPGETQYF
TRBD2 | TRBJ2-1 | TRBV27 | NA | TGTGCCACCAAGACTAGCGGGAGTGTTTTGGATGAGCAGTTCTTC | CATKTSGSVLDEQFF
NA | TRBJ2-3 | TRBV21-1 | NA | TGTGCCAGCAGCAATGAGGGCGCGGGGGCGGATACGCAGTATTTT | CASSNEGAGADTQYF
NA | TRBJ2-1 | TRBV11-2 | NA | TGTGCCAGCAGATTACTAGCAGAACTTTACAATGAGCAGTTCTTC | CASRLLAELYNEQFF